This entry lists 21 T cell receptor beta chains sequenced from one sample in a study of cytomegalovirus exposure and HLA in healthy donors (dated by TCRdb to 2016 to 2017). The method behind the library was the immunoSEQ multiplex PCR assay. For the multiplex PCR, a mixture combining 60 forward primers for TCR Vbeta segments and 13 reverse primers for TCR Jbeta segments was used. TCRdb stores this immuneACCESS table with in-frame sequences only. Part of the clones is absent; in the studies checked, under half of the shortfall reflects unresolved V genes, and no reason is known for the rest. This sample has 150,000 to 200,000 clones in its table, and 78% of those were observed once. The ten top clones hold under 7% of the sample. Specimen: PBMCs. These receptors all come from a woman in her 30s in good health and CMV-seropositive.

The chain uses TRBV7-9 and TRBJ1-4; no reliable D call. The CDR3 spans 13 residues. Germline CDR1 reads SEHNR; CDR2 reads FQNEAQ (reference sequence). Trimming shortened V by 2 bases and J by 8 bases, and 9 bases separated the two germline ends. CDR3 sequence: CASSLLEYEKLFF. In DNA form, the CDR3 reads TGTGCCAGCAGCTTATTGGAGTACGAAAAACTGTTTTTT.

The rearrangement uses TRBV10-3 and TRBJ1-5; D remains ambiguous. V dropped 9 bases and J dropped 0 bases, with 15 bases sitting between them. The CDR3 length is 15 residues. Germline CDR1 is ENHRY and CDR2 is SYGVKD. The CDR3 region is CAISSVADSNQPQHF. Written as DNA, the CDR3 is TGTGCCATTTCAAGCGTGGCGGATAGCAATCAGCCCCAGCATTTT.

The genes are TRBV10-1 and TRBJ2-1, with 8 bases identical to TRBD2. Per germline, CDR1 WNHNN and CDR2 SYGVQD (reference sequence). J was trimmed by 7 bases and V by 4 bases; bases with no gene match: 6. CDR3 length: 14 residues. CDR3 protein: CASSVTSGGNEQFF. The CDR3 nucleotides are TGCGCCAGCAGTGTTACTAGCGGTGGAAATGAGCAGTTCTTC.

The chain has TRBV6-6 and TRBJ2-7; TRBD1 matches 10 bases. Germline CDR1 MNHNY, CDR2 SVGAGI (reference sequence). V lost 2 bases and J lost 5; bases outside the gene matches: 6. The CDR3 has 15 residues. This CDR3 reads CASSYAPGTGDEQYF. DNA for the CDR3: TGTGCCAGCAGTTACGCACCCGGGACAGGGGACGAGCAGTACTTC.

The chain couples TRBV19 to TRBJ2-2; D is unclear. This CDR3 region has 11 residues. CDR1 and CDR2 (germline): LNHDA, SQIVND (reference sequence). Trimming shortened V by 6 bases and J by 6 bases, and 5 bases separated the two germline ends. The CDR3 DNA is TGTGCCAGTAGAACTTCCGGGGAGCTGTTTTTT. Its protein is CASRTSGELFF.

The chain links TRBV5-1 to TRBJ1-1; D is perhaps TRBD1 (6 bases). The length of the CDR3 is 14 residues. Trimming pared 2 bases from V and 3 bases from J, leaving 11 bases between. Germline V gives CDR1 SGHRS, CDR2 YFSETQ. CDR3 nucleotide sequence: TGCGCCAGCAGCTTCATAGGGGGAGACACTGAAGCTTTCTTT. This sequence encodes CASSFIGGDTEAFF.

The chain has TRBV9 and TRBJ1-6; D ambiguous. The CDR3 length is 14 residues. V shed 2 bases and J shed 7 bases, with 10 bases lying between them. Germline CDR1 reads SGDLS; CDR2 reads YYNGEE. The CDR3 is CASSVKRSNSPLHF. The CDR3 bases are TGTGCCAGCAGCGTGAAGAGGTCCAATTCACCCCTCCACTTT.

The genes are TRBV5-1 and TRBJ2-3; D may be TRBD1 (6 bases). The CDR3 contains 16 residues. Per germline, CDR1 SGHRS and CDR2 YFSETQ. The ends were cut back, 4 bases at V and 4 bases at J, with 19 bases in the middle. The CDR3 sequence: CASSRRTAPSSDTQYF. Written as DNA, the CDR3 is TGCGCCAGCAGCCGAAGGACAGCCCCGTCGTCAGATACGCAGTATTTT.

Only a few counts were recorded for this clone. V gene TRBV5-6 combines with J gene TRBJ2-5; the D gene is possibly TRBD1 (6 bases). The V end lost 1 base, the J end lost 3 bases, and 10 bases lay between the germline ends. This CDR3 has 14 amino acids. Germline V gene lookup returns CDR1 SGHDT and CDR2 YYEEEE. CDR3 nucleotides: TGTGCCAGCAGCTTGAACCAGGGGAAAGAGACCCAGTACTTC. As protein: CASSLNQGKETQYF.

This clone was detected only a few times. The chain carries TRBV7-2 and TRBJ2-7; D is undetermined. The CDR3 is made up of 14 amino acids. CDR1 and CDR2 (germline): SGHTA, FQGNSA. Trimming pared 2 bases from V and 2 bases from J, leaving 10 bases between. CDR3 nucleotide sequence: TGTGCCAGCAGCTTACGACTTACTCCCTACGAGCAGTACTTC. This gives the protein CASSLRLTPYEQYF.

V is TRBV28 and J is TRBJ1-2; D is unresolved. The V gene's germline CDR1 is MDHEN and CDR2 SYDVKM. Between the trimmed V and J ends, which lost 4 bases and 3 bases, there was a span of 12 bases. The CDR3 has 14 amino acids. The CDR3 DNA reads as TGTGCCAGCAGTTCTCAATACACCTACTATGGCTACACCTTC. Protein sequence: CASSSQYTYYGYTF.

The chain couples TRBV7-2 to TRBJ1-5, with TRBD1 as a possible D gene (6 bases). The CDR3 sequence is 15 residues long. The V gene's germline CDR1 is SGHTA and CDR2 FQGNSA. Deletions cut 4 bases from V and 4 bases from J, with 14 bases between. The CDR3 sequence: CASSYAGGLNQPQHF. CDR3 nucleotides: TGTGCCAGCAGCTACGCGGGGGGGCTTAATCAGCCCCAGCATTTT.

The count of this clone is one. This sequence joins TRBV7-2 and TRBJ1-5; TRBD1 agrees at 7 bases. V shed 0 bases and J 6 bases; nucleotides not matched to a gene: 11. The CDR3 sequence is 17 residues long. CDR1 and CDR2 from the germline V gene are SGHTA and FQGNSA. Here the CDR3 DNA reads TGTGCCAGCAGCTTAGCGATACGGAACAGGGGCGGTCAGCCCCAGCATTTT. Encoded protein: CASSLAIRNRGGQPQHF.

CDR3 sequence reads: CASSLSAVGTEAFF. Here the CDR3 DNA reads TGTGCCAGCAGTTTATCGGCGGTGGGTACTGAAGCTTTCTTT. This sequence joins TRBV27 and TRBJ1-1; D not certain. The length of the CDR3 is 14 residues. Trimming removed 0 bases at V and 5 bases at J, with 10 bases between. Germline CDR1 is MNHEY and CDR2 is SMNVEV (reference sequence).

In its sample, this clone was seen a few times. The V and J genes are TRBV7-9 and TRBJ1-5; TRBD1 matches at 7 bases. Germline CDR1 SEHNR, CDR2 FQNEAQ (reference sequence). CDR3 length: 16 residues. Trimming removed 1 base from V and 4 bases from J; junction bases left unmatched: 7. The CDR3 DNA follows: TGTGCCAGCAGCTTAGGGGAAGGACAGGCAAATCAGCCCCAGCATTTT. It yields the protein CASSLGEGQANQPQHF.

This clone was found a few times. Different DNA sequences within this sample yield the same CDR3. The chain links TRBV19 to TRBJ1-1; 8 bases map to TRBD1. V lost 11 bases, J lost 5 bases, and 16 bases stayed unmatched. Germline values: CDR1 LNHDA, CDR2 SQIVND (reference sequence). This CDR3 has 15 amino acids. In nucleotides, the CDR3 is TGTGCCTCTACACGGACAGGGCAATCTCGAACTGAAGCTTTCTTT. Protein: CASTRTGQSRTEAFF. Supplemented by reference TRBV19 and TRBJ1-1, the full variable domain reads DGGITQSPKYLFRKEGQNVTLSCEQNLNHDAMYWYRQDPGQGLRLIYYSQIVNDFQKGDIAEGYSVSREKKESFPLTVTSAQKNPTAFYLCASTRTGQSRTEAFFGQGTRLTVV.

The genes are TRBV27 and TRBJ2-1; 12 bases line up with TRBD1. From germline, CDR1 is MNHEY and CDR2 SMNVEV (reference sequence). Trimming removed 5 bases from V and 7 bases from J; junction bases left unmatched: 6. The length of the CDR3 is 15 residues. In DNA form, the CDR3 reads TGTGCCAGCAGTGACGGGACAGGGGGCGGGAATGAGCAGTTCTTC. The encoded protein is CASSDGTGGGNEQFF.

The V call is TRBV7-9, the J call TRBJ2-5, with D possibly being TRBD1 (5 bases). Germline assignment: CDR1 SEHNR and CDR2 FQNEAQ (reference sequence). There are 15 residues in the CDR3. V shed 0 bases and J shed 5 bases, with 13 bases lying between them. In DNA form, the CDR3 reads TGTGCCAGCAGCTTAGCGCCGCAGGGTCGGGAGACCCAGTACTTC. Amino acids: CASSLAPQGRETQYF.

This chain links TRBV7-9 with TRBJ2-3; tentative D call: TRBD2 (5 bases). Germline V gene sequence: CDR1 SEHNR, CDR2 FQNEAQ (reference sequence). The CDR3 covers 11 residues. V was pared by 4 bases and J by 14 bases, with 13 bases between. The CDR3 DNA reads TGTGCCAGCAGCTCCGGGAACAGACGGTATTTT. It specifies CASSSGNRRYF.

V gene TRBV9 combines with J gene TRBJ1-1; D is unresolved. The CDR3 spans 11 residues. Trimming removed 3 bases from V and 5 bases from J, with 5 bases in between. CDR1 is SGDLS and CDR2 is YYNGEE in the germline V gene. The CDR3 DNA is TGTGCCAGCAGCGCGAGGACTGAAGCTTTCTTT. Protein: CASSARTEAFF.

Notes on this clone: A read error may account for a junction end that differs from germline. Other DNA sequences within the sample encode an identical CDR3. J is TRBJ1-1 and V is TRBV6-1; 9 positions agree with TRBD1. The CDR3 loop spans 14 amino acids. The V gene's germline CDR1 is MNHNS and CDR2 SASEGT. This CDR3 is CASSFGQGFAEAFF. CDR3 DNA sequence: TGTGCCAGCAGCTTCGGACAGGGGTTCGCTGAGGCTTTCTTT.